This note documents a single T cell receptor (beta chain) sequence. Its antigen is unknown. The CDR3 sequence is 16 residues long. V was clipped by 2 bases and J by 0 bases, with 11 bases between them. Germline lookup yields CDR1 SGHVS and CDR2 FNYEAQ. The data were taken from a study of Ad26.COV2.S vaccination and SARS-CoV-2 variants. Whole-study results and caveats: Recipients given vaccine exceeded placebo recipients in spike-specific TCR breadth.

Repertoires were generated with immunoSEQ multiplex PCR, while TCRdb's copy carries only in-frame clones and drops some. This table holds some 180,000 clones, roughly 85% found once. The rearrangement uses TRBV7-6 and TRBJ2-1; tentatively, D is TRBD2 (6 bases). The sequencing used peripheral blood, collected after recovery from COVID-19. The TCR sequence derives from a human donor who had recovered from COVID-19. CDR3 region: CASSLSAGSSYNEQFF. Written as DNA, the CDR3 is TGTGCCAGCAGCTTATCGGCGGGGAGCTCCTACAATGAGCAGTTCTTC.